This passage covers 29 T cell receptor delta chains from one sample sequenced in a study of γδ T cells in repeated Plasmodium falciparum infection. TCRdb re-called clones from the multiplex PCR reads via CATT. The sample consists of 53,000 or so delta-chain clones, roughly 2% of them appearing once. Bulk repertoires came from Vgamma9/Vdelta2+ or Vdelta2-negative gammadelta T cells flow-sorted from PBMC. The sample comprised gamma-delta T cells from blood. The receptors here all came from a pool of human donors (malaria-infected and uninfected, not separated).

This clone turned up a few times. Given a far larger clone just one base away, this is likely a sequencing read error. The same CDR3 arises from other DNA sequences in this sample as well. The V gene was identified as TRDV1, while no J gene was called; the table's D gene call, TRDD3, was not cross checked with the DNA. CDR3 length: 27 residues. The V gene's germline CDR1 is TSWWSYY and CDR2 QGS. CDR3 loop: CALGEVRAYHRPSVGGYASAYTDKLIF. CDR3 DNA: TGTGCTCTTGGGGAAGTAAGGGCCTACCACCGTCCCTCTGTTGGGGGATACGCTTCTGCCTACACCGATAAACTCATCTTC.

In regard to this clone: A far larger clone is only one base removed, so a read error is likely. Other DNA sequences in the same sample also yield this CDR3. The rearrangement joins TRDV1 to TRDJ1; D perhaps matches TRDD2 (5 bases). Germline matching of the DNA provided the J gene here, since TCRdb leaves it blank. Trimming cost V 5 bases and J 7 bases, with 17 bases left between them. Germline V gene lookup returns CDR1 TSWWSYY and CDR2 QGS. CDR3 size: 14 residues. CDR3 in DNA: TGTGCTCTTGGGATTCTACCTACAGAGGGTAAACTCATCTTT. Residues: CALGILPTEGKLIF.

The table lists this clone with many counts. The chain has TRDV2 and TRDJ1, with 10 bases that match TRDD3. CDR1 and CDR2 from the germline V gene are GEAIGNYY and EKD. With 3 bases clipped from V and 1 base from J, the junction kept 13 bases outside the gene matches. This CDR3 region has 18 residues. CDR3 DNA: TGTGCCTGTGACCCACTGGGGGATGTACGAGTGGCCACCGATAAACTCATCTTT. Protein sequence: CACDPLGDVRVATDKLIF.

This clone was seen a few times. A read error is the likely source, as a far larger clone sits one nucleotide away. Other nucleotide sequences from this sample produce the same CDR3. The V call is TRDV2, the J call TRDJ1; 12 nucleotides match TRDD3. The J gene was not available in TCRdb and was assigned here by matching the DNA to germline segments. Germline V gene lookup returns CDR1 GEAIGNYY and CDR2 EKD. This CDR3 spans 17 amino acids. The V gene end was trimmed by 1 base and the J gene end by 0 bases; junction bases not matched to a gene: 5. CDR3 DNA: TGTGCCTGTGACACTGCTGGGGGATACGCTAACACCGATAAACTCATCTTT. Its translation: CACDTAGGYANTDKLIF.

This clone was counted ten times or more. TCRdb shows a much larger clone's protein in place of this DNA's translation, and the two differ at residue 9, likely through a read error; the protein shown is translated from the DNA. The chain has TRDV2 and TRDJ1; no reliable D call. No J segment appears in TCRdb, so it was assigned here by matching the sequence to germline. This CDR3 spans 19 amino acids. Per germline, CDR1 GEAIGNYY and CDR2 EKD. V was shortened by 0 bases and J by 3 bases, with 25 bases between the two germline ends. The CDR3: CACDTNLLWIYPIPDKLIF. CDR3 DNA: TGTGCCTGTGACACCAACTTACTGTGGATTTACCCTATACCCGATAAACTCATCTTT.

Of note for this clone: TCRdb pairs this DNA with a much larger clone's protein that differs at residue 5, likely a read error; the protein shown was translated from the DNA. The V and J genes are TRDV2 and TRDJ1; TRDD3 matches 9 bases. TCRdb carries no J gene annotation; the J gene was assigned here by matching the DNA with germline. The germline V gene encodes CDR1 GEAIGNYY and CDR2 EKD. The CDR3 consists of 20 residues. After removal of 2 bases from V and 2 bases from J, the junction contained 20 bases not matched to a gene. The CDR3 here is CACDIEEVRGYEGVTDKLIF. DNA of the CDR3: TGTGCCTGTGACATCGAGGAAGTACGGGGATACGAGGGGGTTACCGATAAACTCATCTTT.

To note about this clone: A far more abundant clone sits one base away, making this likely a read error. This specimen includes other DNA sequences encoding the same CDR3. The rearrangement joins TRDV1 to TRDJ1; 13 bases map to TRDD3. Here the J gene was assigned by germline matching of the DNA, as TCRdb has none. Trimming took 4 bases from V and 1 from J; bases not matched to a gene: 33. Germline CDR1 reads TSWWSYY; CDR2 reads QGS. The CDR3 has 26 amino acids. In DNA form, the CDR3 reads TGTGCTCTTGGGGCTGGGTTTCAGGTCTACTACGAATTTTACTGGGGGATACGCGGGGGCACCGATAAACTCATCTTT. Its translation: CALGAGFQVYYEFYWGIRGGTDKLIF.

On this clone: The protein TCRdb gives is from a much larger clone and does not agree with this DNA's translation at residue 9, likely a read error; the protein shown here comes from the DNA. The V call is TRDV2, the J call TRDJ1; 7 bases line up with TRDD3. The J gene is not listed in TCRdb, so it was assigned here from a DNA match to germline. The CDR3 runs to 16 residues. V lost 0 bases, J lost 0 bases, and 6 bases stayed unmatched. Germline CDR1 GEAIGNYY, CDR2 EKD. Here the CDR3 reads CACDTELGGHTDKLIF. CDR3 nucleotide sequence: TGTGCCTGTGACACCGAGCTGGGGGGGCACACCGATAAACTCATCTTT.

This clone was seen more than once but under ten times. TCRdb's listed protein matches a much larger clone and diverges from this DNA's translation at residue 6, likely through a read error; the protein shown comes from the DNA. The chain joins TRDV3 to TRDJ1; TRDD3 aligns across 9 bases. No J gene is reported in TCRdb; it was inferred here by comparing the DNA with germline. The CDR3 length is 23 residues. Per germline, CDR1 TVYSNPD and CDR2 GDNSRS (reference sequence). J was trimmed by 0 bases and V by 1 base; bases with no gene match: 30. This chain's CDR3 is CAFISPWSERTSGGSPYTDKLIF. The CDR3, as DNA: TGTGCCTTTATCTCGCCCTGGTCGGAACGTACTTCTGGGGGATCTCCATACACCGATAAACTCATCTTT.

This clone was seen more than once but under ten times. TCRdb's entry gives the protein of a much larger clone, which mismatches this DNA's translation at residue 10, likely from a read error; the protein reported here is translated from the DNA. The V and J genes are TRDV3 and TRDJ1; D may be TRDD2 (8 bases). No J segment appears in TCRdb, so it was assigned here by matching the sequence to germline. The V end was cut by 1 base, the J end by 2 bases, with 38 bases between. The CDR3 has 22 residues. Germline V CDR1 and CDR2: TVYSNPD, GDNSRS (reference sequence). As DNA, the CDR3 is TGTGCCTTTACCGATTCTTCCTACAGTGATACTGGGGCGTACGGGTGGACCGATAAACTCATCTTT. Its translation is CAFTDSSYSDTGAYGWTDKLIF.

The chain couples TRDV3 to TRDJ1, with 8 positions matching TRDD3. Here the J gene came from matching the DNA to germline, since TCRdb omits it. CDR3 length: 18 amino acids. Trimming removed 2 bases from V and 0 bases from J; junction bases left unmatched: 17. Germline assignment: CDR1 TVYSNPD and CDR2 GDNSRS (reference sequence). The DNA for the CDR3 is TGTGCCTTTGGAGGGCTTTACTGGGGGCCAGCGTACACCGATAAACTCATCTTT. Encoded protein: CAFGGLYWGPAYTDKLIF. The full variable domain, completed using reference TRDV3 and TRDJ1, is CDKVTQSSPDQTVASGSEVVLLCTYDTVYSNPDLFWYRIRPDYSFQFVFYGDNSRSEGADFTQGRFSVKHILTQKAFHLVISPVRTEDSATYYCAFGGLYWGPAYTDKLIFGKGTRVTVEP.

Worth noting for this clone: This DNA's translation differs at residue 18 from TCRdb's protein, which comes from a much larger clone; a read error is likely, and the protein shown is translated from the DNA. The V gene is TRDV2, the J gene TRDJ1; 7 positions agree with TRDD3. The germline CDR1 and CDR2 sequences are GEAIGNYY and EKD. The length of the CDR3 is 20 residues. For the CDR3, the DNA is TGTGCCTGTGAACCTATGGGGATAGAAAGGGTTCCAAGGGTGGCCGATAAATTCATCTTT. Its translation is CACEPMGIERVPRVADKFIF.

Only a few counts were recorded for this clone. The TCRdb protein, from a much larger clone, departs from this DNA's translation at residue 12, likely by read error; the protein shown derives from the DNA. Other nucleotide sequences from this sample produce the same CDR3. This chain links TRDV1 with TRDJ1, with 8 bases matching TRDD3. No J gene was available from TCRdb, and it was assigned here by a germline match of the DNA. V gave up 5 bases and J gave up 0 bases; unmatched junction bases: 32. The CDR3 contains 24 residues. Germline values: CDR1 TSWWSYY, CDR2 QGS. The CDR3 here is CALGHYIPVFDRGIVDLYTDKLIF. The CDR3, as DNA: TGTGCTCTTGGGCACTACATACCCGTTTTCGACAGGGGGATAGTGGACCTGTACACCGATAAACTCATCTTT.

As for this clone: The translation of this DNA and the TCRdb protein of a much larger clone differ at residue 9, probably owing to a read error; the protein shown here is translated from the DNA. The chain has TRDV1 and TRDJ1; D assignment may be TRDD2 or TRDD3 (6 bases each). As TCRdb names no J gene, one was assigned here on the basis of a DNA match to germline. Trimming cost V 3 bases and J 0 bases, with 32 bases left between them. Germline-derived CDR1 and CDR2 are TSWWSYY and QGS. The CDR3 totals 22 residues. The CDR3 is CALGDGAFPRRWGPLYTDKLIF. For the CDR3, the DNA is TGTGCTCTTGGGGACGGGGCCTTCCCACGTCGTTGGGGGCCACTGTACACCGATAAACTCATCTTT.

This clone has just a few counts. It differs at one base from a far larger clone, so likely a read error. This sample includes further DNA sequences coding for the same CDR3. The genes are TRDV1 and TRDJ1; possible D gene TRDD3, 5 bases. With 5 bases removed from V and 2 bases from J, the gap between germline ends came to 15 bases. The CDR3 has 15 amino acids. The germline V gene encodes CDR1 TSWWSYY and CDR2 QGS. The CDR3 DNA follows: TGTGCTCTTGGGTCCCTCGGGGGTGGGACCGATAAACTCATCTTT. Translated, it gives CALGSLGGGTDKLIF.

This clone was observed at least ten times. The V gene is TRDV1, the J gene TRDJ2; 10 bases map to TRDD3. Per germline, CDR1 TSWWSYY and CDR2 QGS. The CDR3 consists of 20 residues. J gave up 1 base and V 2 bases, and 13 bases lay outside the gene matches. In DNA, the CDR3 is TGTGCTCTTGGGGAATTCCTAGCTAACGGGGGATACGGTTTGACAGCACAACTCTTCTTT. Protein: CALGEFLANGGYGLTAQLFF.

There are many counts of this clone. A far larger clone is just one base off, so this is likely a read error. Other DNA variants within this sample encode the same CDR3. The CDR3: CACRRPSSKGLYWGTGYDKLIF. DNA of the CDR3: TGTGCCTGTCGAAGGCCTTCCTCAAAGGGCCTGTACTGGGGGACCGGATATGATAAACTCATCTTT. The chain links TRDV3 to TRDJ1; 9 bases agree with TRDD3. The CDR3 sequence is 22 residues long. Germline V gene sequence: CDR1 TVYSNPD, CDR2 GDNSRS (reference sequence). The junction had 35 bases not matched to a gene; V was cut back by 4 bases and J by 5 bases.

There are a few counts of this clone. The protein TCRdb lists belongs to a much larger clone and differs from this DNA's translation at residue 3, which points to a read error; the protein shown is made from the DNA. The chain joins TRDV1 to TRDJ1, with 13 bases matching TRDD3. No J gene is reported in TCRdb; it was inferred here by comparing the DNA with germline. This CDR3 has 25 residues. CDR1 is TSWWSYY, CDR2 QGS, per germline. Here the CDR3 reads CAPGELQSSYTKTGGYASSPDKLIF. The CDR3 coding sequence is TGTGCTCCTGGGGAACTACAGTCTTCCTACACAAAAACTGGGGGATACGCGTCCTCCCCCGATAAACTCATCTTT.

This clone was seen more than once but under ten times. TCRdb shows a much larger clone's protein in place of this DNA's translation, and the two differ at residue 9, likely through a read error; the protein shown is translated from the DNA. The chain has TRDV1 and TRDJ1; the match to TRDD3 covers 10 bases. TCRdb records no J gene; here it was assigned by comparing the DNA to germline. Germline trimming cut 1 base from V and 0 bases from J; bases unmatched to any gene: 14. CDR3 length equals 20 residues. The germline V gene encodes CDR1 TSWWSYY and CDR2 QGS. CDR3 bases: TGTGCTCTTGGGGAACCGTATTCCCACCCGACTGGGGGATACACCGATAAACTCATCTTT. As protein: CALGEPYSHPTGGYTDKLIF.

Points on this clone: This DNA's translation and the protein TCRdb lists, from a much larger clone, do not match at residue 20, likely due to a read error; the protein shown is translated from the DNA. The chain links TRDV1 to TRDJ2; D assignment may be TRDD2 or TRDD3 (8 bases each). Germline V gene sequence: CDR1 TSWWSYY, CDR2 QGS. This CDR3 has 22 amino acids. The chain's CDR3 is CALGELGSSYVGYAPLTAQPFF. The DNA of the CDR3 is TGTGCTCTTGGGGAACTAGGTTCTTCCTACGTGGGATACGCGCCTTTGACAGCACAACCCTTCTTT.

For this clone: TCRdb's protein for this DNA is that of a much larger clone and differs from the translation at residue 21, likely a read error; the protein shown is the DNA translation. This chain joins TRDV1 and TRDJ2, with TRDD2 matching 9 bases. Germline-derived CDR1 and CDR2 are TSWWSYY and QGS. The CDR3 is 23 amino acids. The CDR3 protein is CALGLPSLTFLLENTIWSAQHFF. In DNA, the CDR3 is TGTGCTCTTGGGTTACCCTCCCTTACCTTCCTACTGGAAAATACCATATGGTCAGCACAACACTTCTTT.

To note about this clone: The protein given by TCRdb reflects a much larger clone and differs at residue 17 from this DNA's translation, likely from a read error; the protein shown is the DNA's translation. The J gene is TRDJ1, the V gene TRDV3; 12 nucleotides match TRDD3. TCRdb gives no J gene; it was assigned here by matching the DNA to germline. Trimming removed 0 bases from V and 1 base from J; junction bases left unmatched: 27. The CDR3 extends over 23 amino acids. Germline loops: CDR1 TVYSNPD, CDR2 GDNSRS (reference sequence). The CDR3 sequence is CAFRLYPTLKHWGIPKCTDKLIF. For the CDR3, the DNA is TGTGCCTTTAGGCTGTACCCTACGCTGAAACACTGGGGGATACCGAAGTGCACCGATAAACTCATCTTT.

This clone was recorded a few times. The protein TCRdb gives is from a much larger clone and does not agree with this DNA's translation at residue 9, likely a read error; the protein shown here comes from the DNA. This chain joins TRDV2 and TRDJ1; 11 bases are shared with TRDD3. TCRdb offers no J gene call, so here the DNA was matched to germline to obtain one. After removal of 3 bases from V and 1 base from J, the junction contained 21 bases not matched to a gene. The germline CDR1 and CDR2 sequences are GEAIGNYY and EKD. The CDR3 is 21 residues long. CDR3 sequence reads: CACDPLPTTIGGYGGTDKLIF. DNA for the CDR3: TGTGCCTGTGACCCACTTCCTACTACAATTGGGGGATACGGGGGCACCGATAAACTCATCTTT.

In this sample, this clone turned up many times. The TCRdb record carries a much larger clone's protein, which differs from this DNA's translation at residue 22; a read error is the likely cause, and the protein listed here is the DNA translation. The chain combines TRDV1 with TRDJ1, with 13 bases matching TRDD3. The J gene, not given by TCRdb, was assigned here from a germline match of the nucleotide sequence. Germline V gene data show CDR1 as TSWWSYY and CDR2 as QGS. The length of the CDR3 is 25 residues. This CDR3 is CALGEGSYFLSTYWGIRWYTDRLIF. CDR3 nucleotide sequence: TGTGCTCTTGGGGAAGGTTCGTACTTCCTATCGACATACTGGGGGATACGCTGGTACACCGATAGACTCATCTTT.

This clone was counted at least ten times. The protein TCRdb lists belongs to a much larger clone and differs from this DNA's translation at residue 8, which points to a read error; the protein shown is made from the DNA. V and J are TRDV1 and TRDJ1; 7 bases are a match to TRDD3. Since TCRdb gives no J gene, matching the DNA to germline was used here to assign it. Trimming took 1 base from V and 4 from J; bases not matched to a gene: 18. CDR3 length: 19 residues. Germline assignment: CDR1 TSWWSYY and CDR2 QGS. CDR3: CALGEHIHVRWGRVDKLIF. The CDR3 nucleotides read TGTGCTCTTGGGGAACACATCCACGTGAGGTGGGGGAGAGTCGATAAACTCATCTTT.

This clone was observed many times. A far more abundant clone sits one base away, making this likely a read error. Distinct nucleotide sequences in the sample also encode this CDR3. This rearrangement joins TRDV1 to TRDJ1; the D gene is possibly TRDD3 (6 bases). Germline matching of the DNA provided the J gene here, since TCRdb leaves it blank. Germline V lookup: CDR1 TSWWSYY, CDR2 QGS. CDR3 length equals 19 residues. In DNA form, the CDR3 reads TGTGCTCTTGGGGAAGGCGCTGGGGCCCGGAGAGGGTACACCGACAAACTCATCTTT. Its protein is CALGEGAGARRGYTDKLIF.

The chain has TRDV1 and TRDJ1; 12 bases fit TRDD3. TCRdb supplies no J gene; here it was assigned by aligning the nucleotide sequence to germline. Trimming removed 1 base from V and 0 bases from J; junction bases left unmatched: 36. This CDR3 has 28 residues. Germline-derived CDR1 and CDR2 are TSWWSYY and QGS. Written as DNA, the CDR3 is TGTGCTCTTGGGGAACCCGTCCCCCACGCCCAAGTACTGGGGGATACCAGCCCCCGCCTGAGGTACACCGATAAACTCATCTTT. It encodes CALGEPVPHAQVLGDTSPRLRYTDKLIF.

This clone occurred a few times. The protein given by TCRdb reflects a much larger clone and differs at residue 5 from this DNA's translation, likely from a read error; the protein shown is the DNA's translation. The genes are TRDV1 and TRDJ1; 13 bases are a match to TRDD3. Assignment of the J gene here rests on matching the DNA to germline, because TCRdb gives none. V shed 4 bases, J shed 4 bases, and the junction held 21 bases outside the gene matches. The CDR3 sequence is 21 residues long. CDR1 and CDR2 (germline): TSWWSYY, QGS. The CDR3: CALGVQSYRVLGDTRIDKLIF. DNA for the CDR3: TGTGCTCTTGGGGTACAATCCTACCGAGTACTGGGGGATACGCGTATCGATAAACTCATCTTT.

This clone was seen repeatedly, ten times or more. Given a far larger clone just one base away, this is likely a sequencing read error. Different DNA sequences within this sample yield the same CDR3. The J gene went uncalled, whereas the V gene is TRDV1; TRDD3 was called by the table and not checked on the DNA. Germline CDR1 is TSWWSYY and CDR2 is QGS. The CDR3 length is 15 residues. This CDR3 reads CALGEILGYTDKLIF. In DNA form, the CDR3 reads TGTGCTCTTGGGGAAATCTTAGGGTACACCGATAAGCTCATCTTT.